Each of the 8 T cell receptor beta chains below was sequenced from the same sample in a study of technical replicates of blood from a handful of donors. Repertoires were generated with immunoSEQ multiplex PCR, while TCRdb's copy carries only in-frame clones and drops some. The sample shows around 50,000 clones, roughly 95% of them seen only once. Sequences were obtained from T cells isolated from PBMCs. The source of these receptors is a human donor in good health.

The V call is TRBV19, the J call TRBJ1-5; 8 nucleotides align to TRBD1. Looked up from germline, CDR1 is LNHDA and CDR2 is SQIVND (reference sequence). Unmatched junction bases numbered 5, after V lost 3 bases and J lost 4 bases. The CDR3 spans 15 residues. Written as DNA, the CDR3 is TGTGCCAGTAGTATCGGGGACAGGATAAATCAGCCCCAGCATTTT. Its protein product is CASSIGDRINQPQHF.

The DNA of the CDR3 is TGTGCCACTAGCGGGACTTCCTACGAGCAGTACTTC. It translates to CATSGTSYEQYF. The J gene is TRBJ2-7, the V gene TRBV27; 9 bases line up with TRBD2. Germline CDR1 reads MNHEY; CDR2 reads SMNVEV (reference sequence). The CDR3 has 12 amino acids. V dropped 10 bases and J dropped 1; count of bases not matched to a gene: 2.

This chain joins TRBV5-1 and TRBJ2-2; TRBD2 aligns across 9 bases. V shed 6 bases and J 6 bases; nucleotides not matched to a gene: 6. The CDR3 runs to 14 residues. Germline V gives CDR1 SGHRS, CDR2 YFSETQ. In DNA, the CDR3 is TGCGCCAGCAAAGTTAGCGGGAGTCCCGGGGAGCTGTTTTTT. Protein product: CASKVSGSPGELFF.

The chain is built from TRBV5-1 and TRBJ2-7; D is possibly TRBD2 (6 bases). Germline V gives CDR1 SGHRS, CDR2 YFSETQ. Trimming pared 1 base from V and 2 bases from J, leaving 13 bases between. The CDR3 has 15 residues. The CDR3 nucleotides read TGCGCCAGCAGCTTGATACTAGCTGGAACCTACGAGCAGTACTTC. Its protein product is CASSLILAGTYEQYF.

This chain joins TRBV25-1 and TRBJ2-7; no clear D gene. Trimming took off 3 bases at V and 0 bases at J, with 3 bases between the two ends. The germline V gene has CDR1 MGHDK and CDR2 SYGVNS. The CDR3 contains 12 residues. The CDR3 protein is CASSDNSYEQYF. The CDR3 bases are TGTGCCAGCAGTGACAACTCCTACGAGCAGTACTTC.

The rearrangement links TRBV9 to TRBJ2-6; TRBD1 is a possible D gene (6 bases). V lost 0 bases and J 0 bases, leaving 13 bases between the germline ends. CDR1 is SGDLS and CDR2 is YYNGEE in the germline V gene. The CDR3 is 18 residues long. CDR3 amino acids: CASSVVGAVASGANVLTF. CDR3 bases: TGTGCCAGCAGCGTAGTGGGGGCCGTAGCCTCTGGGGCCAACGTCCTGACTTTC.

In this sample, this clone turned up once. The chain recombines TRBV5-6 with TRBJ2-3; D is unresolved. The V gene's germline CDR1 is SGHDT and CDR2 YYEEEE. Trimming stripped 5 bases from V and 6 bases from J, with 16 bases between. The CDR3 covers 14 residues. The CDR3 protein is CASSLVSSYDTQYF. In DNA form, the CDR3 reads TGTGCCAGCAGTTTAGTATCAAGCTACGATACGCAGTATTTT. Variable domain in full (rest from reference TRBV5-6 and TRBJ2-3): DAGVTQSPTHLIKTRGQQVTLRCSPKSGHDTVSWYQQALGQGPQFIFQYYEEEERQRGNFPDRFSGHQFPNYSSELNVNALLLGDSALYLCASSLVSSYDTQYFGPGTRLTVL.

The chain links TRBV30 to TRBJ2-1, with 11 bases identical to TRBD2. V trimming: 4 bases; J trimming: 4 bases; junction bases outside the gene matches: 0. Germline V gene data show CDR1 as GTSNPN and CDR2 as SVGIG (reference sequence). The CDR3 runs 13 residues. The CDR3 is CAWTSGRYNEQFF. The CDR3 region has the DNA TGTGCCTGGACTAGCGGGAGGTACAATGAGCAGTTCTTC.